This paragraph reports one TCR beta chain. The data were obtained in a study of OX40 agonist ivuxolimab in advanced cancers. The CDR3 covers 13 residues. With 6 bases clipped from V and 7 bases from J, the junction kept 6 bases outside the gene matches. Germline V gene lookup returns CDR1 SNHLY and CDR2 FYNNEI. The protocol was immunoSEQ multiplex PCR, while the TCRdb copy is restricted to in-frame clones and leaves out a portion. In the table there are 65,000 to 80,000 clones, approximately 90% of which are singletons. The chain couples TRBV2 to TRBJ2-5, with TRBD1 matching 9 bases. The TCR was taken from an adult with an advanced solid tumor such as melanoma, head and neck, liver or kidney cancer. Sequenced material: CD4+ or CD8+ T cells sorted from blood, taken in a trial of the OX40 agonist ivuxolimab. CDR3 DNA: TGTGCCAGCAGACGGACAGGGGTGGGGACCCAGTACTTC. Translated, it gives CASRRTGVGTQYF.